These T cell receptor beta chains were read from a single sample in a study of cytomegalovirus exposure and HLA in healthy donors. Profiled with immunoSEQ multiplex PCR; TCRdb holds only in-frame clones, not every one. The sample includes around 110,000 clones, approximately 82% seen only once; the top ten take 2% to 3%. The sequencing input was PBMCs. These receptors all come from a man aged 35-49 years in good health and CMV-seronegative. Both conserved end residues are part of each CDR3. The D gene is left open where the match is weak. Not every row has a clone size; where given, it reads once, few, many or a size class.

CASSVTPGSGGVQRSSYNEQFF,TGTGCCAGCAGCGTAACTCCGGGCAGCGGGGGGGTTCAAAGGAGCTCCTACAATGAGCAGTTCTTC,TRBV9,TRBJ2-1,TRBD2,22,-
CASTAQRGLYEQYF,TGTGCCAGCACCGCGCAGCGGGGACTCTACGAGCAGTACTTC,TRBV6-1,TRBJ2-7,TRBD2,14,-
CASSFRDRPFNYGYTF,TGTGCCAGCAGCTTTAGGGACAGGCCTTTTAACTATGGCTACACCTTC,TRBV12-1,TRBJ1-2,-,16,few
CASSQISGRALSDSPLHF,TGTGCCAGCAGCCAAATATCCGGCAGGGCTCTTTCCGATTCACCCCTCCACTTT,TRBV4-2,TRBJ1-6,-,18,-
CASSLGQGREQYF,TGCGCCAGCAGCTTGGGGCAGGGTCGGGAGCAGTACTTC,TRBV5-1,TRBJ2-7,-,13,few
CASSQDRVGIGEAFF,TGTGCCAGCAGCCAGGACAGGGTAGGGATCGGCGAAGCTTTCTTT,TRBV5-4,TRBJ1-1,TRBD1,15,-
CASSDRGLSTDTQYF,TGTGCCAGCAGTGACAGGGGGCTTAGCACAGATACGCAGTATTTT,TRBV6-1,TRBJ2-3,TRBD1,15,-
CASSEQRTGTDTQYF,TGTGCCAGCAGTGAACAGCGGACAGGCACAGATACGCAGTATTTT,TRBV6-1,TRBJ2-3,-,15,-
CASSLRPDSYGYTF,TGTGCCAGCAGTTTACGCCCGGACAGCTATGGCTACACCTTC,TRBV27,TRBJ1-2,-,14,few
CASQSGTPNTEAFF,TGTGCCAGCCAATCGGGTACACCGAACACTGAAGCTTTCTTT,TRBV2,TRBJ1-1,-,14,-
CASSDSMRTGANVLTF,TGTGCCAGCAGCGACAGTATGAGGACTGGGGCCAACGTCCTGACTTTC,TRBV2,TRBJ2-6,-,16,-
CASSILAGVNYGYTF,TGTGCCAGTAGTATATTGGCAGGGGTTAACTATGGCTACACCTTC,TRBV19,TRBJ1-2,-,15,-
CASSTIPGQGYQPQHF,TGTGCCAGTAGTACTATACCGGGACAGGGTTATCAGCCCCAGCATTTT,TRBV19,TRBJ1-5,TRBD1,16,-
CASSLVASYEQYF,TGTGCCAGCAGCTTGGTGGCCTCCTACGAGCAGTACTTC,TRBV5-6,TRBJ2-7,-,13,once
CASTITTGNSNQPQHF,TGTGCCAGTACCATTACGACAGGGAATAGCAATCAGCCCCAGCATTTT,TRBV19,TRBJ1-5,TRBD1,16,-
CASSLLSRAAGAGRSYEQYF,TGTGCCAGCAGCTTATTATCCCGGGCAGCGGGGGCCGGGCGCTCCTACGAGCAGTACTTC,TRBV7-8,TRBJ2-7,TRBD2,20,-
CASSLAGGTAGELFF,TGTGCCAGCAGCCTAGCGGGGGGGACCGCCGGGGAGCTGTTTTTT,TRBV6-5,TRBJ2-2,TRBD2,15,once
CASRSRQGGEKLFF,TGTGCCAGCAGATCCCGACAGGGTGGGGAAAAACTGTTTTTT,TRBV6-5,TRBJ1-4,TRBD1,14,-
CASSLRGQGARETQYF,TGTGCCAGCAGCTTGAGGGGACAGGGAGCGCGAGAGACCCAGTACTTC,TRBV5-4,TRBJ2-5,TRBD1,16,-
CASSQAIDYGYTF,TGCGCCAGCAGCCAAGCGATAGACTATGGCTACACCTTC,TRBV4-1,TRBJ1-2,-,13,-
CASSVVPGGNTEAFF,TGTGCCAGCAGCGTAGTCCCAGGGGGGAACACTGAAGCTTTCTTT,TRBV9,TRBJ1-1,TRBD1,15,once
CASSLEQGGVYEQYF,TGTGCCAGCAGCTTAGAGCAGGGCGGGGTCTACGAGCAGTACTTC,TRBV11-1,TRBJ2-7,-,15,-
CASRSRGLGANVLTF,TGTGCCAGCAGGTCTCGAGGGCTTGGGGCCAACGTCCTGACTTTC,TRBV5-6,TRBJ2-6,-,15,-
CASSEQMNSPLHF,TGTGCCAGCAGTGAACAGATGAATTCACCCCTCCACTTT,TRBV6-1,TRBJ1-6,-,13,-
CASSSYRRGYNSPLHF,TGTGCCAGCAGCTCGTACAGACGGGGCTATAATTCACCCCTCCACTTT,TRBV5-4,TRBJ1-6,-,16,-
CATQGGLNQPQHF,TGCGCCACCCAGGGGGGCCTCAATCAGCCCCAGCATTTT,TRBV10-2,TRBJ1-5,TRBD1,13,-
CAWRRGQGEGCTEAFF,TGTGCCTGGAGGAGAGGACAGGGAGAGGGGTGCACTGAAGCTTTCTTT,TRBV30,TRBJ1-1,TRBD1,16,-
CASSLAPILALGADTQYF,TGCGCCAGCAGCCTCGCCCCAATACTAGCCCTGGGGGCAGATACGCAGTATTTT,TRBV4-1,TRBJ2-3,-,18,-
CSARDRRSEYGYTF,TGCAGCGCAAGGGACAGGAGATCGGAGTATGGCTACACCTTC,TRBV29-1,TRBJ1-2,TRBD1,14,-
CASSFGQGSGEQYF,TGCGCCAGCAGCTTTGGACAGGGGTCAGGCGAGCAGTACTTC,TRBV5-1,TRBJ2-7,TRBD1,14,-
CASSPTSGGAPGELFF,TGCGCCAGCAGCCCTACTAGCGGGGGGGCCCCCGGGGAGCTGTTTTTT,TRBV5-1,TRBJ2-2,TRBD2,16,-
CASSPGGSTGNTIYF,TGTGCCAGCTCACCCGGGGGAAGTACTGGAAACACCATATATTTT,TRBV18,TRBJ1-3,-,15,few
CASSYSGDTGYEQYF,TGTGCCAGCAGTTACTCAGGGGACACGGGCTACGAGCAGTACTTC,TRBV6-5,TRBJ2-7,-,15,-
CASSDLAGVGEQYF,TGTGCCAGCAGTGACCTAGCGGGGGTCGGCGAGCAGTACTTC,TRBV6-1,TRBJ2-7,TRBD2,14,-
CASSEGPGRNYGYTF,TGTGCCAGCAGTGAAGGCCCCGGCAGGAACTATGGCTACACCTTC,TRBV6-1,TRBJ1-2,-,15,few
CASSQGQGWNEQFF,TGCGCCAGCAGCCAGGGACAGGGGTGGAATGAGCAGTTCTTC,TRBV7-8,TRBJ2-1,TRBD1,14,-
CASSESVGRAQPQHF,TGTGCCAGCAGTGAATCGGTAGGGAGGGCTCAGCCCCAGCATTTT,TRBV6-1,TRBJ1-5,-,15,-
CASSVGIGTGPTGELFF,TGTGCCAGCAGCGTAGGAATCGGGACAGGGCCCACCGGGGAGCTGTTTTTT,TRBV9,TRBJ2-2,TRBD1,17,-
CASSLGWGQREETQYF,TGCGCCAGCAGCTTGGGATGGGGACAGCGAGAAGAGACCCAGTACTTC,TRBV5-1,TRBJ2-5,TRBD1,16,few